The sample holds many counts of the clone carrying this T cell receptor beta chain. Its cognate antigen is unknown. Blood was sampled at initial diagnosis of hyperthyroidism, prior to onset of any ophthalmopathy symptoms. V dropped 0 bases and J dropped 5 bases, with 4 bases sitting between them. This CDR3 contains 13 residues. CDR1 and CDR2 (germline): KGHSH, LQKENI. The investigators amplified TCR beta CDR3 regions from RNA transcripts. With the HTBI primer set, the TCR CDR3 went through a first round of RT-PCR. TCRdb recomputed calls from the multiplex PCR reads with MiXCR, one row per CDR3 protein. The data show around 380,000 distinct CDR3 sequences, less than 15% seen once. This entry comes from a study of T cells in Graves' hyperthyroidism and ophthalmopathy. Broader study findings: In the analysis, a 13 V-J model separated ophthalmopathy from stable hyperthyroidism. Most expanded thyroid clonotypes above 0.001 also appeared in blood.

Sequencing was done on a sample of blood. This sequence joins TRBV18 and TRBJ2-2; D unclear. The source is a man younger than 40 with Graves' hyperthyroidism that later progressed to Graves' ophthalmopathy. CDR3 nucleotide sequence: TGTGCCAGCTCACCACCCTCGACCGGGGAGCTGTTTTTT. The encoded protein is CASSPPSTGELFF.